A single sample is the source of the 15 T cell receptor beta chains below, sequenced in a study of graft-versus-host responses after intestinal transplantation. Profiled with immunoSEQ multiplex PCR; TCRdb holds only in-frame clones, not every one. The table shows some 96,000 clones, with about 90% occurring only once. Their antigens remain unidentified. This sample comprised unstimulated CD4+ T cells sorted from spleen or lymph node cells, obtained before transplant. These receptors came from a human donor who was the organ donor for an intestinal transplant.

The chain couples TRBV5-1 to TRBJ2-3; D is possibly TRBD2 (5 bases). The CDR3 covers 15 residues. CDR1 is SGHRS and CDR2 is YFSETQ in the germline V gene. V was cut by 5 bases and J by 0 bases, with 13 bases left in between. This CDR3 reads CASSFWGASTDTQYF. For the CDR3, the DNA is TGCGCCAGCAGTTTCTGGGGAGCTAGCACAGATACGCAGTATTTT.

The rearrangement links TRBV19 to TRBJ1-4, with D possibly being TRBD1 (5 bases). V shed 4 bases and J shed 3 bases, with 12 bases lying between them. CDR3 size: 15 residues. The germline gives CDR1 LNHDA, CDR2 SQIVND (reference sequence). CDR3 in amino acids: CASSSQGAPNEKLFF. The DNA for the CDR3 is TGTGCCAGTAGTAGCCAGGGTGCGCCTAATGAAAAACTGTTTTTT.

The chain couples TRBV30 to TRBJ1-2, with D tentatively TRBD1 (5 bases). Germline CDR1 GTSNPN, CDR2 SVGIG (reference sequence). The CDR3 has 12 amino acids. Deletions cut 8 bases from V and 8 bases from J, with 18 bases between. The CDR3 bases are TGTGCCGGCTCAGGGAGTTTGAGGGGCTACACCTTC. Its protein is CAGSGSLRGYTF.

The CDR3 reads CATTTGTGANSGNTIYF. The CDR3 DNA is TGTGCCACCACGACCGGGACAGGGGCTAACTCTGGAAACACCATATATTTT. The chain has TRBV19 and TRBJ1-3; 10 bases are shared with TRBD1. Germline lookup yields CDR1 LNHDA and CDR2 SQIVND (reference sequence). J was trimmed by 0 bases and V by 10 bases; bases with no gene match: 12. The CDR3 length is 17 residues.

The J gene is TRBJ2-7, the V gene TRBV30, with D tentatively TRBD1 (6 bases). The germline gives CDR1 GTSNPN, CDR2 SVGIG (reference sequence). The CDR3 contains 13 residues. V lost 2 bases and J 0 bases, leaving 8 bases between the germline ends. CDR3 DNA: TGTGCCTGGAGTCGGGACATCTCCTACGAGCAGTACTTC. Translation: CAWSRDISYEQYF.

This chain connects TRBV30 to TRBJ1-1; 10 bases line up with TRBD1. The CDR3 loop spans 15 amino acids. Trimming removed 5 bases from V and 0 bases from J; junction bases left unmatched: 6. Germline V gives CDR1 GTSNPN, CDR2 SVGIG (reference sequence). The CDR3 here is CAWVGTGVVNTEAFF. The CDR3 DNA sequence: TGTGCCTGGGTGGGGACAGGGGTCGTGAACACTGAAGCTTTCTTT.

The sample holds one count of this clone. CDR3 amino acids: CASASGTGTYEQYF. CDR3 nucleotides: TGTGCCAGCGCATCCGGGACAGGGACCTACGAGCAGTACTTC. V usage is TRBV7-6 and J usage is TRBJ2-7; 9 nucleotides align to TRBD1. V shed 8 bases and J 2 bases; nucleotides not matched to a gene: 7. The germline V gene encodes CDR1 SGHVS and CDR2 FNYEAQ. The CDR3 is 14 residues long.

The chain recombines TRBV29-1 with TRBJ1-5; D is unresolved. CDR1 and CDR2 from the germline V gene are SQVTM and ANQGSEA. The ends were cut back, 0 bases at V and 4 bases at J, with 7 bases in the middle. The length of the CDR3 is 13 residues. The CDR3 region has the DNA TGCAGCGTTGAAGATTCCCCAAATCAGCCCCAGCATTTT. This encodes CSVEDSPNQPQHF.

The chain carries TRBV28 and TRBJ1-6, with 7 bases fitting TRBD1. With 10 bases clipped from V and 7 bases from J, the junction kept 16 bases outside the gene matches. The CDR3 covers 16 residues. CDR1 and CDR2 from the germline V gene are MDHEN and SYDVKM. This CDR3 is CATRRGPGGSNSPLHF. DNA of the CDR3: TGTGCCACGAGAAGGGGGCCAGGAGGGTCCAATTCACCCCTCCACTTT.

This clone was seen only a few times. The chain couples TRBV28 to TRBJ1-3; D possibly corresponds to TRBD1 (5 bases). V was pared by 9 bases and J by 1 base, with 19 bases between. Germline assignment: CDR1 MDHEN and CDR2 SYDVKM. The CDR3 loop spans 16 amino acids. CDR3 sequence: CASRTSGFYSGNTIYF. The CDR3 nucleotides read TGTGCCAGTAGAACGTCAGGGTTTTATTCTGGAAACACCATATATTTT.

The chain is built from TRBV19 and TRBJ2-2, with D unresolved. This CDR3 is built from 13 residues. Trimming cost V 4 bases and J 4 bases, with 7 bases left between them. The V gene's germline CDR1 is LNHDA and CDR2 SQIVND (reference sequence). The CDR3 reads CASSRSLTGELFF. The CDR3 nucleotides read TGTGCCAGTAGTAGGAGTCTCACCGGGGAGCTGTTTTTT.

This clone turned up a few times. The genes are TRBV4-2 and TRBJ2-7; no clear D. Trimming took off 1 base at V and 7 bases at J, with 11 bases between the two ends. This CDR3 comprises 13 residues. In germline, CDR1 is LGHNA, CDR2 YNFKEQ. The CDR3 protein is CASSQGFGWEQYF. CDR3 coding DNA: TGTGCCAGCAGCCAAGGTTTCGGGTGGGAGCAGTACTTC.

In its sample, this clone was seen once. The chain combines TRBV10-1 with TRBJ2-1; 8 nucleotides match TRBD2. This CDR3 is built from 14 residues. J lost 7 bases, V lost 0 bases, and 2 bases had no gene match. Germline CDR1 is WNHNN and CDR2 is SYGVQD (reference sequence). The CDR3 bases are TGCGCCAGCAGTGAGTCGCGGGGGGATAATGAGCAGTTCTTC. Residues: CASSESRGDNEQFF.

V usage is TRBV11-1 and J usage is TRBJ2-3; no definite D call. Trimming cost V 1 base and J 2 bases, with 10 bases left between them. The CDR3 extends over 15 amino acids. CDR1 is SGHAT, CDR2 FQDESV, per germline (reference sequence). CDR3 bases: TGTGCCAGCAGCTTAGAAACACTGATCACAGATACGCAGTATTTT. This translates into CASSLETLITDTQYF. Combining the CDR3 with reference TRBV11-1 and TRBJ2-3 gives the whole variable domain EAEVAQSPRYKITEKSQAVAFWCDPISGHATLYWYRQILGQGPELLVQFQDESVVDDSQLPKDRFSAERLKGVDSTLKIQPAELGDSAMYLCASSLETLITDTQYFGPGTRLTVL.

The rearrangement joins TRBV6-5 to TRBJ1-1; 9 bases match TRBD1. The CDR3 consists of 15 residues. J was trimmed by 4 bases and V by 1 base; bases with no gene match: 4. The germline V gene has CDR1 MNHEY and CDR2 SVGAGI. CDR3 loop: CASSYLQGASTEAFF. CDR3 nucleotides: TGTGCCAGCAGTTACTTACAGGGGGCGAGCACTGAAGCTTTCTTT.